These 22 T cell receptor beta chains were sequenced from one sample in a study of OX40 agonist ivuxolimab in advanced cancers. The library was generated by the immunoSEQ multiplex PCR assay. TCRdb's version of the immuneACCESS table is confined to in-frame rearrangements and falls short of the full clone set. An unresolved V gene accounts for under half of the shortfall where checked; the remainder is of unknown origin. Present in this sample are 45,000 to 65,000 clones, around 86% of which were seen just once. The ten largest clones take up about 1.8% of the sample. This specimen was CD4+ or CD8+ T cells sorted from blood, taken in a trial of the OX40 agonist ivuxolimab. The source is an adult with an advanced solid tumor such as melanoma, head and neck, liver or kidney cancer.

The rearrangement links TRBV5-5 to TRBJ1-6, with a tentative D call TRBD1 (5 bases). The CDR3 extends over 13 amino acids. The V gene's germline CDR1 is SGHKS and CDR2 YYEKEE (reference sequence). The V and J ends lost 4 bases and 7 bases respectively, with 9 bases between them. CDR3 nucleotide sequence: TGTGCCAGCAGCCGGGACGAGAATTCACCCCTCCACTTT. This gives the protein CASSRDENSPLHF.

In its sample, this clone was seen once. This chain links TRBV4-1 with TRBJ1-4; D might be TRBD1 (6 bases). Germline-derived CDR1 and CDR2 are MGHRA and YSYEKL. This CDR3 region has 16 residues. Trimming took off 0 bases at V and 8 bases at J, with 16 bases between the two ends. DNA for the CDR3: TGCGCCAGCAGCCAAGAATCGGACAGAGGATGGGAAAAACTGTTTTTT. Residues: CASSQESDRGWEKLFF.

The gene calls are TRBV6-1 and TRBJ2-4; possible D gene TRBD1, 5 bases. Trimming stripped 1 base from V and 0 bases from J, with 10 bases between. The CDR3 covers 16 residues. Germline lookup yields CDR1 MNHNS and CDR2 SASEGT. DNA for the CDR3: TGTGCCAGCAGTGAAGGTAGGACAAAAGCCAAAAACATTCAGTACTTC. Protein product: CASSEGRTKAKNIQYF.

V and J are TRBV4-1 and TRBJ2-5, with D uncertain. Germline CDR1 and CDR2: MGHRA and YSYEKL. The V end was cut by 4 bases, the J end by 2 bases, with 8 bases between. The CDR3 is made up of 13 amino acids. Here the CDR3 DNA reads TGCGCCAGCAGCCGGGGTCCTCAAGAGACCCAGTACTTC. As protein: CASSRGPQETQYF.

The CDR3 nucleotides are TGTGCCAGCAGTTTACCCCCTAAAGCGGGAGACAACAATGAGCAGTTCTTC. Amino acids: CASSLPPKAGDNNEQFF. The chain has TRBV28 and TRBJ2-1; 8 bases are a match to TRBD2. V shed 2 bases and J 5 bases; nucleotides not matched to a gene: 11. The CDR3 consists of 17 residues. Germline loops: CDR1 MDHEN, CDR2 SYDVKM.

This chain joins TRBV7-2 and TRBJ2-1; 10 bases align to TRBD2. With V trimmed by 8 bases and J by 0 bases, 13 bases remained unmatched. Germline-derived CDR1 and CDR2 are SGHTA and FQGNSA. CDR3 length: 18 amino acids. The CDR3 reads CASFLFSGRLRSYNEQFF. The DNA of the CDR3 is TGTGCCAGCTTTCTTTTTAGCGGGAGGCTCCGCTCCTACAATGAGCAGTTCTTC.

The CDR3 bases are TGTGCCAGTAGTACACGGACAGGGGGCGCGTACGAGCAGTACTTC. Translated, it gives CASSTRTGGAYEQYF. This chain uses TRBV19 with TRBJ2-7; 11 nucleotides agree with TRBD1. V was clipped by 4 bases and J by 4 bases; unmatched bases: 6. The CDR3 totals 15 residues. Germline loops: CDR1 LNHDA, CDR2 SQIVND (reference sequence).

The sample holds a few counts of this clone. The chain joins TRBV30 to TRBJ2-2; TRBD2 agrees at 12 bases. V lost 3 bases and J lost 3; bases outside the gene matches: 11. The CDR3 spans 18 residues. CDR1 is GTSNPN, CDR2 SVGIG, per germline (reference sequence). This chain's CDR3 is CAWRPLRTSGIYTGELFF. The CDR3 DNA sequence: TGTGCCTGGAGGCCCCTAAGGACTAGCGGGATATACACCGGGGAGCTGTTTTTT.

The chain joins TRBV18 to TRBJ1-2; the D gene is possibly TRBD1 (5 bases). V was clipped by 2 bases and J by 4 bases, with 8 bases between them. CDR1 and CDR2 from the germline V gene are KGHSH and LQKENI. The CDR3 sequence is 13 residues long. CDR3 loop: CASSPSRVYGYTF. For the CDR3, the DNA is TGTGCCAGCTCACCAAGCAGGGTCTATGGCTACACCTTC.

This clone was detected only once. The chain recombines TRBV28 with TRBJ1-1; D ambiguous. CDR1 and CDR2 from the germline V gene are MDHEN and SYDVKM. Trimming pared 9 bases from V and 2 bases from J, leaving 16 bases between. The CDR3 sequence is 14 residues long. CDR3 protein: CARSYRSVNTEAFF. In DNA, the CDR3 is TGTGCCAGGAGCTACAGATCCGTTAACACTGAAGCTTTCTTT.

This chain joins TRBV10-3 and TRBJ1-6; D is unresolved. The CDR3 length is 14 residues. The ends were cut back, 2 bases at V and 5 bases at J, with 7 bases in the middle. Germline V lookup: CDR1 ENHRY, CDR2 SYGVKD. This chain's CDR3 is CAISEASNNSPLHF. As DNA, the CDR3 is TGTGCCATCAGTGAGGCGAGTAATAATTCACCCCTCCACTTT.

The chain links TRBV6-5 to TRBJ1-2, with D possibly being TRBD1 (5 bases). From germline, CDR1 is MNHEY and CDR2 SVGAGI. Between the trimmed V and J ends, which lost 5 bases and 4 bases, there was a span of 14 bases. The CDR3 covers 14 residues. The CDR3 is CASSEAGLIYGYTF. The CDR3, as DNA: TGTGCCAGCAGTGAGGCGGGACTAATCTATGGCTACACCTTC.

A few counts support this clone. V and J are TRBV5-1 and TRBJ2-2; D possibly corresponds to TRBD2 (5 bases). Germline V gene lookup returns CDR1 SGHRS and CDR2 YFSETQ. The CDR3 consists of 13 residues. The V and J ends lost 6 bases and 7 bases respectively, with 13 bases between them. DNA of the CDR3: TGCGCCAGCACCAAACTAGGAAGCGGGGAGCTGTTTTTT. It yields the protein CASTKLGSGELFF.

The chain employs TRBV19 and TRBJ2-7; TRBD2 matches at 9 bases. The V gene end was trimmed by 4 bases and the J gene end by 2 bases; junction bases not matched to a gene: 9. Per germline, CDR1 LNHDA and CDR2 SQIVND (reference sequence). This CDR3 is built from 16 residues. CDR3 protein: CASSTGASGIAYEQYF. DNA for the CDR3: TGTGCCAGTAGTACCGGGGCTAGCGGGATTGCCTACGAGCAGTACTTC. Together with reference TRBV19 and TRBJ2-7, the CDR3 gives the full variable domain: DGGITQSPKYLFRKEGQNVTLSCEQNLNHDAMYWYRQDPGQGLRLIYYSQIVNDFQKGDIAEGYSVSREKKESFPLTVTSAQKNPTAFYLCASSTGASGIAYEQYFGPGTRLTVT.

The J gene is TRBJ1-6, the V gene TRBV5-8; the D gene is possibly TRBD1 (6 bases). Germline CDR1 reads SGHTS; CDR2 reads YDEGEE. With 1 base removed from V and 7 bases from J, the gap between germline ends came to 9 bases. The CDR3 is made up of 14 amino acids. In DNA form, the CDR3 reads TGTGCCAGCAGCTTGTACAGGGAGAATTCACCCCTCCACTTT. Translated, it gives CASSLYRENSPLHF.

The chain is built from TRBV28 and TRBJ2-2; D assignment may be TRBD1 or TRBD2 (5 bases each). V lost 8 bases and J 2 bases, leaving 12 bases between the germline ends. Germline CDR1 MDHEN, CDR2 SYDVKM. This CDR3 has 14 residues. The CDR3 sequence: CASGIGDNTGELFF. In nucleotides, the CDR3 is TGTGCCAGCGGCATTGGGGACAACACCGGGGAGCTGTTTTTT.

The chain combines TRBV11-2 with TRBJ2-3; D may be TRBD2 (5 bases). V was pared by 2 bases and J by 1 base, with 7 bases between. This CDR3 has 14 amino acids. Germline V gene lookup returns CDR1 SGHAT and CDR2 FQNNGV. In nucleotides, the CDR3 is TGTGCCAGCAGCTTAATGCGGGGCACAGATACGCAGTATTTT. Translated: CASSLMRGTDTQYF. Drawing the rest from reference TRBV11-2 and TRBJ2-3, the complete variable domain is EAGVAQSPRYKIIEKRQSVAFWCNPISGHATLYWYQQILGQGPKLLIQFQNNGVVDDSQLPKDRFSAERLKGVDSTLKIQPAKLEDSAVYLCASSLMRGTDTQYFGPGTRLTVL.

V and J are TRBV19 and TRBJ1-3; D gene unclear. This CDR3 comprises 14 residues. V was clipped by 7 bases and J by 2 bases, with 12 bases between them. In germline, CDR1 is LNHDA, CDR2 SQIVND (reference sequence). CDR3 loop: CASTPGSAGNTIYF. CDR3 in DNA: TGTGCCAGTACCCCTGGGTCTGCTGGAAACACCATATATTTT.

The chain has TRBV6-5 and TRBJ1-1; maybe TRBD1 (5 bases). CDR3 size: 15 residues. Deletions cut 7 bases from V and 3 bases from J, with 18 bases between. Germline CDR1 reads MNHEY; CDR2 reads SVGAGI. The DNA for the CDR3 is TGTGCCAGCACCCAACGTCCGGGGCATGACACTGAAGCTTTCTTT. Its protein is CASTQRPGHDTEAFF.

J is TRBJ2-1 and V is TRBV7-9, with 9 nucleotides matching TRBD2. The CDR3 runs 16 residues. Germline loops: CDR1 SEHNR, CDR2 FQNEAQ (reference sequence). V gave up 5 bases and J gave up 7 bases; unmatched junction bases: 12. The CDR3 here is CASSPLAGAGGNEQFF. As DNA, the CDR3 is TGTGCCAGCAGCCCCTTAGCGGGGGCCGGGGGGAATGAGCAGTTCTTC.

This clone showed up just a few times. This chain links TRBV7-9 with TRBJ2-1, with 8 bases matching TRBD2. From germline, CDR1 is SEHNR and CDR2 FQNEAQ (reference sequence). With 4 bases clipped from V and 7 bases from J, the junction kept 6 bases outside the gene matches. The CDR3 runs 14 residues. The CDR3 protein is CASSSPGGSNEQFF. DNA for the CDR3: TGTGCCAGCAGCTCTCCGGGGGGGTCAAATGAGCAGTTCTTC.

The V gene is TRBV7-2, the J gene TRBJ2-7; no definite D call. The germline gives CDR1 SGHTA, CDR2 FQGNSA. The ends were cut back, 3 bases at V and 3 bases at J, with 9 bases in the middle. The CDR3 is made up of 13 amino acids. CDR3 loop: CASSFVSVYEQYF. The CDR3 bases are TGTGCCAGCAGCTTCGTCAGTGTCTACGAGCAGTACTTC. The variable domain in full, with the rest retrieved from reference TRBV7-2 and TRBJ2-7, is GAGVSQSPSNKVTEKGKDVELRCDPISGHTALYWYRQSLGQGLEFLIYFQGNSAPDKSGLPSDRFSAERTGGSVSTLTIQRTQQEDSAVYLCASSFVSVYEQYFGPGTRLTVT.